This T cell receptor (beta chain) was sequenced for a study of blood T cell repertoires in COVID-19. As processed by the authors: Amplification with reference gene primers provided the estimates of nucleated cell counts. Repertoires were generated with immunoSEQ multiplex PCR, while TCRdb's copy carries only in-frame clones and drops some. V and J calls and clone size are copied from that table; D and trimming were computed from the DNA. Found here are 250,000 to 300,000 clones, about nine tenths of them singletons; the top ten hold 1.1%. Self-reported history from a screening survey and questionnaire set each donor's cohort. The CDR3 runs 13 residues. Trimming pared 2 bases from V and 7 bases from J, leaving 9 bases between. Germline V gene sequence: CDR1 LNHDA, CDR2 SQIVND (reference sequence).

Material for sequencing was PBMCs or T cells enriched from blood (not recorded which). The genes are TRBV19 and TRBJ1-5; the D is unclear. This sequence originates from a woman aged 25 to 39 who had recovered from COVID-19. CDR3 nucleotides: TGTGCCAGTAGTATATCCGGGTACCAGCCCCAGCATTTT. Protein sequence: CASSISGYQPQHF.